The T cell receptor beta chain described here comes from a study of control samples from healthy donors and cancer patients. The CDR3 spans 14 residues. In germline, CDR1 is MNHEY, CDR2 SVGAGI. With V trimmed by 8 bases and J by 2 bases, 5 bases remained unmatched. Profiling relied on immunoSEQ multiplex PCR, and the TCRdb table lists in-frame clones only, not all of them. This repertoire includes some 180,000 clones. The V gene is TRBV6-5, the J gene TRBJ1-1, with 10 bases aligning to TRBD1. The source is a woman aged 25-40 years in good health. Sequenced material: blood. CDR3 nucleotides: TGTGCCAGCGACGGGACAGGGGCCAACACTGAAGCTTTCTTT. It yields the protein CASDGTGANTEAFF.